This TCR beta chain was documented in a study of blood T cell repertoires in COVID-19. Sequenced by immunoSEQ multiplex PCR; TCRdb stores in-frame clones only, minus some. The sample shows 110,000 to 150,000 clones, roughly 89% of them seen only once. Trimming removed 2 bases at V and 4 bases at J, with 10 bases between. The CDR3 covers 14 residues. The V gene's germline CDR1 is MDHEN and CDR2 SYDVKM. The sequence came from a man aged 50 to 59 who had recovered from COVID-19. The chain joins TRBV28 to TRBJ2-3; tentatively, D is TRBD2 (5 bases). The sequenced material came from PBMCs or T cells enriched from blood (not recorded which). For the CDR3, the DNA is TGTGCCAGCAGTTTACCCCCCGGGGCAGATACGCAGTATTTT. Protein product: CASSLPPGADTQYF. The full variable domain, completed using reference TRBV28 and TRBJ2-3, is DVKVTQSSRYLVKRTGEKVFLECVQDMDHENMFWYRQDPGLGLRLIYFSYDVKMKEKGDIPEGYSVSREKKERFSLILESASTNQTSMYLCASSLPPGADTQYFGPGTRLTVL.